This is a list of T cell receptor beta chains from one sample in a study of cytomegalovirus exposure and HLA in healthy donors. The method was immunoSEQ multiplex PCR; TCRdb's version includes in-frame clones alone and lacks a portion of them. The sample holds 150,000 or so clones, around 73% seen once. The material sequenced was PBMCs. The receptors originated from a woman under 30 in good health and CMV-seronegative. CDR3s include the opening cysteine and the closing phenylalanine or tryptophan. D genes are given only for firm matches. The size field is filled for only some rows; it gives once, few, many or a size class.

d_gene: TRBD1
v_gene: TRBV5-1
j_gene: TRBJ2-7
abundance: -
CDR3nt: TGCGCCAGCAGCCCGGGACAGGGAGCCTACGAGCAGTACTTC
CDR3aa: CASSPGQGAYEQYF

d_gene: -
v_gene: TRBV4-1
j_gene: TRBJ2-3
abundance: once
CDR3nt: TGCGCCAGCAGCCAGGGGAGTAGCTGGGGCACAGATACGCAGTATTTT
CDR3aa: CASSQGSSWGTDTQYF

d_gene: -
v_gene: TRBV30
j_gene: TRBJ1-2
abundance: -
CDR3nt: TGTGTGGTCTTGGCCCCCACTACTGGCTACACCTTC
CDR3aa: CVVLAPTTGYTF

d_gene: TRBD1
v_gene: TRBV27
j_gene: TRBJ1-5
abundance: -
CDR3nt: TGTGCCAGCAGTCCGGGACAGGGCTATCAGCCCCAGCATTTT
CDR3aa: CASSPGQGYQPQHF

d_gene: -
v_gene: TRBV5-1
j_gene: TRBJ1-2
abundance: few
CDR3nt: TGCGCCAGCAGCCTCACAGGGAGGGATGACTATGGCTACACCTTC
CDR3aa: CASSLTGRDDYGYTF

d_gene: TRBD2
v_gene: TRBV18
j_gene: TRBJ2-3
abundance: -
CDR3nt: TGTGCCAGCTCACCTACTAGCGGGGAAGATACGCAGTATTTT
CDR3aa: CASSPTSGEDTQYF

d_gene: TRBD1
v_gene: TRBV20-1
j_gene: TRBJ1-2
abundance: few
CDR3nt: TGCAGTGCCTTGACAGGGGGGGGCTACACCTTC
CDR3aa: CSALTGGGYTF

d_gene: -
v_gene: TRBV12-5
j_gene: TRBJ1-1
abundance: -
CDR3nt: TGTGCTAGTGAAGGTATGAGGGGGTGGGGGCTAAACACTGAAGCTTTCTTT
CDR3aa: CASEGMRGWGLNTEAFF

d_gene: TRBD1
v_gene: TRBV19
j_gene: TRBJ2-2
abundance: -
CDR3nt: TGTGCCAGTAGTCGACAGGGTGACGGGGAGCTGTTTTTT
CDR3aa: CASSRQGDGELFF

d_gene: -
v_gene: TRBV4-2
j_gene: TRBJ1-3
abundance: -
CDR3nt: TGTGCCAGCAGCCAAGATTCCAACGACTTTTCCTCTGGAAACACCATATATTTT
CDR3aa: CASSQDSNDFSSGNTIYF

d_gene: -
v_gene: TRBV30
j_gene: TRBJ1-1
abundance: -
CDR3nt: TGTGCCTGGAGTGTACCGCCCAGGGAAGAAGCTTTCTTT
CDR3aa: CAWSVPPREEAFF

d_gene: TRBD1
v_gene: TRBV27
j_gene: TRBJ1-1
abundance: -
CDR3nt: TGTGCCAGCAGTGTGGACAGGGTCGGTGAAGCTTTCTTT
CDR3aa: CASSVDRVGEAFF

d_gene: -
v_gene: TRBV14
j_gene: TRBJ2-2
abundance: -
CDR3nt: TGTGCCAGCAGCCAAGGATACAGGACCGGGGAGCTGTTTTTT
CDR3aa: CASSQGYRTGELFF

d_gene: -
v_gene: TRBV6-5
j_gene: TRBJ1-5
abundance: -
CDR3nt: TGTGCCAGCAGTTACGCAGGGTCAAGCAATCAGCCCCAGCATTTT
CDR3aa: CASSYAGSSNQPQHF

d_gene: -
v_gene: TRBV5-1
j_gene: TRBJ2-1
abundance: -
CDR3nt: TGCGCCAGCAGCTTGACAGGCTACAATGAGCAGTTCTTC
CDR3aa: CASSLTGYNEQFF

d_gene: -
v_gene: TRBV2
j_gene: TRBJ2-5
abundance: few
CDR3nt: TGTGCCAGCTCGACAAGCCACCAAGAGACCCAGTACTTC
CDR3aa: CASSTSHQETQYF

d_gene: TRBD1
v_gene: TRBV7-2
j_gene: TRBJ2-5
abundance: -
CDR3nt: TGTGCCAGCAGCTTAACCGGGACAGCAGAGACCCAGTACTTC
CDR3aa: CASSLTGTAETQYF

d_gene: -
v_gene: TRBV15
j_gene: TRBJ2-1
abundance: once
CDR3nt: TGTGCCACCAGCAGAGCAGGGGTGAAGGACAATGAGCAGTTCTTC
CDR3aa: CATSRAGVKDNEQFF

d_gene: -
v_gene: TRBV27
j_gene: TRBJ1-4
abundance: -
CDR3nt: TGTGCCAGCAGTTTGATACCATCTCACTCCCGTGATCCTGAAAAACTGTTTTTT
CDR3aa: CASSLIPSHSRDPEKLFF

d_gene: -
v_gene: TRBV18
j_gene: TRBJ2-7
abundance: few
CDR3nt: TGTGCCAGCACCAGACAGGGTAGCGGTGAGCAGTACTTC
CDR3aa: CASTRQGSGEQYF

d_gene: TRBD2
v_gene: TRBV28
j_gene: TRBJ2-7
abundance: -
CDR3nt: TGTGCCAGCAGTTTGCCCGGACTAGCGGGGGGGCAAAACGAGCAGTACTTC
CDR3aa: CASSLPGLAGGQNEQYF

d_gene: TRBD1
v_gene: TRBV6-5
j_gene: TRBJ2-2
abundance: once
CDR3nt: TGTGCCAGCAGTTACGGAGACAGGGGGATCGGGGAGCTGTTTTTT
CDR3aa: CASSYGDRGIGELFF

d_gene: TRBD2
v_gene: TRBV7-2
j_gene: TRBJ2-1
abundance: -
CDR3nt: TGTGCCAGCAGTTTGCTGTGGGGGAGGGGGCAGTTCTTC
CDR3aa: CASSLLWGRGQFF

d_gene: TRBD2
v_gene: TRBV11-1
j_gene: TRBJ2-2
abundance: -
CDR3nt: TGTGCCAGCAGCTTAGAAGGCGGGAGGGGCACCGGGGAGCTGTTTTTT
CDR3aa: CASSLEGGRGTGELFF

d_gene: -
v_gene: TRBV4-1
j_gene: TRBJ2-6
abundance: -
CDR3nt: TGCGCCAGCAGCCAAGCTACTGGTATTGGGGCCAACGTCCTGACTTTC
CDR3aa: CASSQATGIGANVLTF

d_gene: -
v_gene: TRBV5-4
j_gene: TRBJ2-5
abundance: -
CDR3nt: TGTGCCAGCAGCGGGCGACAGGAAGAGACCCAGTACTTC
CDR3aa: CASSGRQEETQYF

d_gene: -
v_gene: TRBV6-1
j_gene: TRBJ2-3
abundance: few
CDR3nt: TGTGCCAGCAGTGAAGGATTAGCCACAGATACGCAGTATTTT
CDR3aa: CASSEGLATDTQYF

d_gene: TRBD1
v_gene: TRBV9
j_gene: TRBJ1-2
abundance: once
CDR3nt: TGTGCCAGCAGCGTAGGGGACAGGGGTGGCTATGGCTACACCTTC
CDR3aa: CASSVGDRGGYGYTF

d_gene: -
v_gene: TRBV7-2
j_gene: TRBJ1-1
abundance: -
CDR3nt: TGTGCCAGCAGCATACAGGGAGGGGACACTGAAGCTTTCTTT
CDR3aa: CASSIQGGDTEAFF

d_gene: -
v_gene: TRBV7-2
j_gene: TRBJ2-3
abundance: -
CDR3nt: TGTGCCAGCAGCCCCACCCCGGGTCCACGCACAGATACGCAGTATTTT
CDR3aa: CASSPTPGPRTDTQYF

d_gene: TRBD1
v_gene: TRBV5-1
j_gene: TRBJ2-6
abundance: -
CDR3nt: TGCGCCAACAGGATCGGGACAGGGAAGACTGGGGCCAACGTCCTGACTTTC
CDR3aa: CANRIGTGKTGANVLTF

d_gene: TRBD1
v_gene: TRBV28
j_gene: TRBJ1-2
abundance: -
CDR3nt: TGTGCCAGCAGTTCCGGACAGGGGGCATTCTATGGCTACACCTTC
CDR3aa: CASSSGQGAFYGYTF

d_gene: TRBD1
v_gene: TRBV25-1
j_gene: TRBJ1-1
abundance: few
CDR3nt: TGTGCCAGCAGTGAAAGTGGGACAGGGGCCACTGAAGCTTTCTTT
CDR3aa: CASSESGTGATEAFF

d_gene: -
v_gene: TRBV4-3
j_gene: TRBJ2-2
abundance: few
CDR3nt: TGCGCCAGCAGCCAAGCAATCCCCCCGGTCACCGGGGAGCTGTTTTTC
CDR3aa: CASSQAIPPVTGELFF

d_gene: -
v_gene: TRBV28
j_gene: TRBJ1-3
abundance: once
CDR3nt: TGTGCCAGCAGTTTATCCCAGTTCTCTGGAAACACCATATATTTT
CDR3aa: CASSLSQFSGNTIYF

d_gene: TRBD1
v_gene: TRBV5-6
j_gene: TRBJ2-4
abundance: few
CDR3nt: TGTGCCAGCAGCTTGTGGGGACAGCTGAAAAACATTCAGTACTTC
CDR3aa: CASSLWGQLKNIQYF

d_gene: TRBD1
v_gene: TRBV27
j_gene: TRBJ1-2
abundance: few
CDR3nt: TGTGCCAGCAGTCCAGGACAGGAGCGGGGCTACACCTTC
CDR3aa: CASSPGQERGYTF

d_gene: -
v_gene: TRBV28
j_gene: TRBJ1-1
abundance: few
CDR3nt: TGTGCCAGCAGTTTAGGACAGATGAACACTGAAGCTTTCTTT
CDR3aa: CASSLGQMNTEAFF

d_gene: TRBD1
v_gene: TRBV18
j_gene: TRBJ2-7
abundance: -
CDR3nt: TGTGCCAGCTCACCCCCCGGGACAGGATTCTCCTACGAGCAGTACTTC
CDR3aa: CASSPPGTGFSYEQYF

d_gene: -
v_gene: TRBV5-1
j_gene: TRBJ1-1
abundance: -
CDR3nt: TGCGCCAGCAGGACAGGGAACACTGAAGCTTTCTTT
CDR3aa: CASRTGNTEAFF

d_gene: TRBD2
v_gene: TRBV6-6
j_gene: TRBJ2-1
abundance: -
CDR3nt: TGTGCCAGCTGGGCAAGCGGGGTCTACAATGAGCAGTTCTTC
CDR3aa: CASWASGVYNEQFF

d_gene: TRBD1
v_gene: TRBV28
j_gene: TRBJ1-1
abundance: -
CDR3nt: TGTGCCAGCAGTTTATGGGGACAGAGGAACACTGAAGCTTTCTTT
CDR3aa: CASSLWGQRNTEAFF

d_gene: TRBD2
v_gene: TRBV27
j_gene: TRBJ2-3
abundance: -
CDR3nt: TGTGCCAGCAGGCCCAGCGGGAGGGCCCCAGATACGCAGTATTTT
CDR3aa: CASRPSGRAPDTQYF

d_gene: -
v_gene: TRBV5-6
j_gene: TRBJ1-1
abundance: -
CDR3nt: TGTGCCAGCAGCTCTGGAGGGGATGGTACTGAAGCTTTCTTT
CDR3aa: CASSSGGDGTEAFF

d_gene: -
v_gene: TRBV6-1
j_gene: TRBJ2-1
abundance: -
CDR3nt: TGTGCCAGCAGTGAGAGGAGAAGGCAATCCTACAATGAGCAGTTCTTC
CDR3aa: CASSERRRQSYNEQFF